What follows are 30 T cell receptor beta chains derived from one specimen sequenced in a study of identifying expanded T cells in peripheral blood (dated by TCRdb to the late 2010s). The library was produced with the immunoSEQ multiplex PCR assay. TCRdb retrieved this table from immuneACCESS and kept in-frame rearrangements only. Not all clones are present; in checked studies, unresolved V genes account for under half, and no reason is known for the remainder. For this sample there are about 78,000 clones; 84% appear just once. 15% to 20% of the sample goes to the ten largest clones. The specimen sequenced was blood. Every receptor here comes from a person aged 18-69 years in good health.

The chain is built from TRBV4-3 and TRBJ2-3, with 12 bases identical to TRBD2. After removal of 1 base from V and 2 bases from J, the junction contained 4 bases not matched to a gene. The germline V gene encodes CDR1 LGHNA and CDR2 YSLEER. The CDR3 runs 17 residues. The CDR3 loop is CASSQGLAGGITDTQYF. CDR3 DNA sequence: TGCGCCAGCAGCCAAGGTCTAGCGGGAGGGATCACAGATACGCAGTATTTT.

The V call is TRBV9, the J call TRBJ2-1, with a weak D call TRBD2 (6 bases). Trimming took 0 bases from V and 0 from J, leaving 10 bases between them. CDR3 length: 16 amino acids. Germline-derived CDR1 and CDR2 are SGDLS and YYNGEE. In DNA, the CDR3 is TGTGCCAGCAGCGTAGCAGCGGGTTCCTCCTACAATGAGCAGTTCTTC. This gives the protein CASSVAAGSSYNEQFF.

The chain recombines TRBV4-1 with TRBJ2-7; tentative D call: TRBD1 (5 bases). V was clipped by 3 bases and J by 6 bases, with 9 bases between them. The length of the CDR3 is 12 residues. Germline V gives CDR1 MGHRA, CDR2 YSYEKL. This CDR3 is CASSHPRAEQYF. Here the CDR3 DNA reads TGCGCCAGCAGCCACCCCAGGGCCGAGCAGTACTTC.

The CDR3 spells CASSLSAGGYQETQYF. CDR3 bases: TGTGCCAGCAGCTTATCGGCGGGGGGGTACCAAGAGACCCAGTACTTC. This chain connects TRBV11-2 to TRBJ2-5; the match to TRBD2 covers 9 bases. The CDR3 is 16 amino acids. CDR1 is SGHAT, CDR2 FQNNGV, per germline. Unmatched junction bases numbered 4, after V lost 2 bases and J lost 0 bases.

The chain carries TRBV19 and TRBJ1-4; D not certain. The V end was cut by 11 bases, the J end by 3 bases, with 16 bases between. The CDR3 length is 14 residues. Germline assignment: CDR1 LNHDA and CDR2 SQIVND (reference sequence). CDR3 region: CAACGEGANEKLFF. DNA for the CDR3: TGTGCCGCCTGCGGGGAGGGAGCTAATGAAAAACTGTTTTTT.

The chain carries TRBV10-3 and TRBJ2-1, with D possibly TRBD1 on 5 matching bases. Trimming left V 5 bases short and J 0 bases short, with 11 bases between. The CDR3 length is 15 residues. Germline V gene lookup returns CDR1 ENHRY and CDR2 SYGVKD. In DNA form, the CDR3 reads TGTGCCATCAGTATCGACAGAGCCTCCTACAATGAGCAGTTCTTC. Translation gives CAISIDRASYNEQFF.

V is TRBV9 and J is TRBJ1-1; D uncertain. The CDR3 consists of 13 residues. CDR1 and CDR2 from the germline V gene are SGDLS and YYNGEE. The germline V and J ends were trimmed by 2 bases and 8 bases, with 13 bases remaining between them. The CDR3: CASSVSAGREAFF. CDR3 coding DNA: TGTGCCAGCAGCGTGAGTGCAGGCAGAGAAGCTTTCTTT.

V gene TRBV30 combines with J gene TRBJ2-5; D is possibly TRBD1 or TRBD2 (6 bases each). V lost 4 bases and J 2 bases, leaving 11 bases between the germline ends. Germline-derived CDR1 and CDR2 are GTSNPN and SVGIG (reference sequence). The CDR3 totals 13 residues. The CDR3 loop is CAWIGGTQETQYF. The CDR3 DNA sequence: TGTGCCTGGATTGGAGGGACACAAGAGACCCAGTACTTC.

The chain joins TRBV10-2 to TRBJ2-2; TRBD2 agrees at 8 bases. V trimming: 5 bases; J trimming: 4 bases; junction bases outside the gene matches: 6. This CDR3 has 15 amino acids. Germline loops: CDR1 WSHSY, CDR2 SAAADI. The CDR3 nucleotides read TGCGCCAGCAGTTTGGCTAGCGGGTCCACCGGGGAGCTGTTTTTT. Protein product: CASSLASGSTGELFF.

The chain combines TRBV29-1 with TRBJ2-7; D tentatively reads TRBD1 or TRBD2 (5 bases each). Trimming took 5 bases from V and 4 from J, leaving 9 bases between them. In germline, CDR1 is SQVTM, CDR2 ANQGSEA. The CDR3 consists of 11 residues. CDR3 in amino acids: CSVRGGYEQYF. For the CDR3, the DNA is TGCAGCGTTCGGGGCGGGTACGAGCAGTACTTC.

The chain recombines TRBV2 with TRBJ1-5; 10 bases align to TRBD1. The trim removed 4 bases at V and 4 bases at J, leaving 1 base unmatched. In germline, CDR1 is SNHLY, CDR2 FYNNEI. The CDR3 has 14 amino acids. This CDR3 reads CASSAGQGNQPQHF. CDR3 in DNA: TGTGCCAGCAGTGCGGGACAGGGGAATCAGCCCCAGCATTTT.

This clone was seen only once. This chain connects TRBV5-1 to TRBJ2-7, with 8 bases that match TRBD1. Per germline, CDR1 SGHRS and CDR2 YFSETQ. The CDR3 is made up of 14 amino acids. V shed 4 bases and J 1 base; nucleotides not matched to a gene: 4. The CDR3 DNA sequence: TGCGCCAGCAGCCCAGGGGGCGCGTCCTACGAGCAGTACTTC. Translation: CASSPGGASYEQYF.

This clone was observed once. The chain combines TRBV10-3 with TRBJ2-5; a possible D gene is TRBD2 (6 bases). CDR1 ENHRY and CDR2 SYGVKD come from the germline V gene. V lost 4 bases to trimming and J lost 5 bases, with 11 bases between them. The CDR3 is 13 residues long. CDR3 bases: TGTGCCATCAGTGTAACTAGCCCTGAGACCCAGTACTTC. The encoded protein is CAISVTSPETQYF.

The chain has TRBV13 and TRBJ1-1, with TRBD1 matching over 8 bases. The CDR3 totals 13 residues. From germline, CDR1 is PRHDT and CDR2 FYEKMQ (reference sequence). The V segment lost 4 bases and the J segment 7 bases; nucleotides outside the gene matches: 5. The CDR3, as DNA: TGTGCCAGCAGCTCGCAGGGGGCTGGTGAAGCTTTCTTT. Protein: CASSSQGAGEAFF.

This sequence joins TRBV27 and TRBJ2-3; D possibly corresponds to TRBD2 (5 bases). CDR1 MNHEY and CDR2 SMNVEV come from the germline V gene (reference sequence). This CDR3 region has 11 residues. Trimming pared 6 bases from V and 11 bases from J, leaving 12 bases between. The CDR3 reads CASSPGFMQYF. The CDR3 DNA is TGTGCCAGCAGCCCGGGGTTCATGCAGTATTTT.

This chain joins TRBV28 and TRBJ1-5; D remains unclear. The V end lost 5 bases, the J end lost 1 base, and 15 bases lay between the germline ends. The germline CDR1 and CDR2 sequences are MDHEN and SYDVKM. The CDR3 has 16 residues. This chain's CDR3 is CASSARGFGSNQPQHF. DNA for the CDR3: TGTGCCAGCAGTGCCCGTGGGTTCGGAAGCAATCAGCCCCAGCATTTT.

Worth noting for this clone: At one end, the junction sequence differs from germline, possibly due to a read error. CDR3 amino acids: CASSELAPWLTEELFF. CDR3 nucleotides: TGTGCCAGCAGTGAACTTGCTCCATGGCTTACCGAGGAGCTGTTTTTT. The chain recombines TRBV2 with TRBJ2-2; D unresolved. The germline gives CDR1 SNHLY, CDR2 FYNNEI. CDR3 size: 16 residues.

The chain employs TRBV28 and TRBJ2-7, with TRBD2 identical over 8 bases. V gave up 6 bases and J gave up 7 bases; unmatched junction bases: 20. The CDR3 runs 17 residues. Germline CDR1 and CDR2: MDHEN and SYDVKM. The CDR3 loop is CASSHLSTSGKAREQYF. The DNA of the CDR3 is TGTGCCAGCAGCCATTTGAGTACTAGCGGAAAGGCGAGGGAGCAGTACTTC.

The chain combines TRBV9 with TRBJ1-5; D not certain. The germline gives CDR1 SGDLS, CDR2 YYNGEE. CDR3 length equals 14 residues. V was trimmed by 0 bases and J by 5 bases, leaving 9 bases between them. The CDR3 loop reads CASSVGTQDQPQHF. CDR3 nucleotides: TGTGCCAGCAGCGTAGGGACGCAGGATCAGCCCCAGCATTTT.

The chain couples TRBV11-2 to TRBJ2-1; no definite D call. The V end was cut by 5 bases, the J end by 5 bases, with 13 bases between. The CDR3 extends over 14 amino acids. CDR1 and CDR2 (germline): SGHAT, FQNNGV. Here the CDR3 reads CASSTNGPDNEQFF. Here the CDR3 DNA reads TGTGCCAGCAGCACCAACGGACCTGACAATGAGCAGTTCTTC.

The genes are TRBV4-3 and TRBJ1-2; D is unclear. V was shortened by 1 base and J by 2 bases, with 8 bases between the two germline ends. The germline V gene encodes CDR1 LGHNA and CDR2 YSLEER. The CDR3 is 14 residues long. Here the CDR3 DNA reads TGCGCCAGCAGCCAAGTACCGGAAAACTATGGCTACACCTTC. Its translation is CASSQVPENYGYTF.

The chain links TRBV4-1 to TRBJ2-5, with D possibly TRBD1 on 7 matching bases. The CDR3 has 16 residues. V was trimmed by 3 bases and J by 2 bases, leaving 16 bases between them. CDR1 and CDR2 (germline): MGHRA, YSYEKL. The CDR3 spells CASSHPQGGEQETQYF. CDR3 in DNA: TGCGCCAGCAGCCACCCTCAGGGGGGAGAGCAAGAGACCCAGTACTTC.

This chain joins TRBV4-1 and TRBJ2-1, with 7 bases aligning to TRBD2. Germline lookup yields CDR1 MGHRA and CDR2 YSYEKL. The CDR3 contains 18 residues. The J segment lost 7 bases and the V segment lost 1 base, leaving 16 bases of the junction unmatched. CDR3 nucleotides: TGCGCCAGCAGCCAAGGACCGACTAGCTCGATACCGGGTAATGAGCAGTTCTTC. Translation gives CASSQGPTSSIPGNEQFF.

The chain couples TRBV14 to TRBJ2-5, with D maybe TRBD1 (5 bases). This CDR3 contains 14 residues. The germline V gene has CDR1 SGHDN and CDR2 FVKESK. The V and J ends lost 1 base and 5 bases respectively, with 11 bases between them. The CDR3 coding sequence is TGTGCCAGCAGCCAAGGACAGCCTCTGGAGACCCAGTACTTC. This gives the protein CASSQGQPLETQYF.

The V and J genes are TRBV6-6 and TRBJ1-1; D may be TRBD1 (5 bases). CDR1 is MNHNY and CDR2 is SVGAGI in the germline V gene (reference sequence). The CDR3 extends over 13 amino acids. Trimming removed 5 bases at V and 1 base at J, with 8 bases between. CDR3 protein: CASSSQGNTEAFF. CDR3 nucleotides: TGTGCCAGCAGTAGTCAGGGGAACACTGAAGCTTTCTTT.

This clone appeared a single time. The chain combines TRBV28 with TRBJ2-7; perhaps TRBD1 as D (8 bases). Trimming left V 2 bases short and J 3 bases short, with 11 bases between. CDR3 length: 14 residues. Germline assignment: CDR1 MDHEN and CDR2 SYDVKM. The CDR3: CASSLTGGDYEQYF. The CDR3, as DNA: TGTGCCAGCAGTTTAACAGGGGGGGACTACGAGCAGTACTTC.

This rearrangement joins TRBV19 to TRBJ2-1, with 8 bases identical to TRBD2. CDR1 is LNHDA and CDR2 is SQIVND in the germline V gene (reference sequence). After removal of 4 bases from V and 5 bases from J, the junction contained 4 bases not matched to a gene. CDR3 length: 14 amino acids. Here the CDR3 reads CASSSAGGNNEQFF. The CDR3 bases are TGTGCCAGTAGTAGTGCGGGAGGTAACAATGAGCAGTTCTTC.

The chain has TRBV7-8 and TRBJ2-1, with D tentatively TRBD2 (6 bases). The CDR3 sequence is 15 residues long. With 8 bases removed from V and 3 bases from J, the gap between germline ends came to 17 bases. Germline lookup yields CDR1 SGHVS and CDR2 FQNEAQ. The CDR3 region is CASGPGASGYNEQFF. The DNA for the CDR3 is TGTGCCAGCGGACCGGGAGCAAGCGGCTACAATGAGCAGTTCTTC.

In nucleotides, the CDR3 is TGTGCCAGCAGACCCGACACGCCACCCCTCCACTTT. Translating it yields CASRPDTPPLHF. V gene TRBV28 combines with J gene TRBJ1-6; D remains unclear. The V gene lost 6 bases and the J gene lost 11 bases, with 11 bases spanning the gap. There are 12 residues in the CDR3. Germline V gene lookup returns CDR1 MDHEN and CDR2 SYDVKM.

The chain recombines TRBV11-2 with TRBJ2-7; D could derive from TRBD1 or TRBD2 (5 bases each). The V end was cut by 1 base, the J end by 2 bases, with 18 bases between. This CDR3 contains 17 residues. CDR1 is SGHAT, CDR2 FQNNGV, per germline. CDR3 coding DNA: TGTGCCAGCAGCTTAGTGTCGACTGGGGGAATTACCTACGAGCAGTACTTC. It translates to CASSLVSTGGITYEQYF. The full variable domain, in which reference TRBV11-2 and TRBJ2-7 provide the parts outside the CDR3, is EAGVAQSPRYKIIEKRQSVAFWCNPISGHATLYWYQQILGQGPKLLIQFQNNGVVDDSQLPKDRFSAERLKGVDSTLKIQPAKLEDSAVYLCASSLVSTGGITYEQYFGPGTRLTVT.